This T cell receptor (beta chain) stems from a study of coeliac disease. Only in-frame clones appear in the TCRdb table, and some are missing; sequencing was by immunoSEQ multiplex PCR. The sample carries over 3,000 clones, 69% recorded once. Trimming removed 6 bases at V and 4 bases at J, with 7 bases between. The CDR3 covers 11 residues. The germline V gene encodes CDR1 SNHLY and CDR2 FYNNEI. This TCR came from a man aged 30 to 39 with celiac disease. Sequenced material: intraepithelial lymphocytes from the gut. The rearrangement joins TRBV2 to TRBJ2-7; D unclear. CDR3 sequence reads: CASSATYEQYF. In nucleotides, the CDR3 is TGTGCCAGCAGCGCTACTTACGAGCAGTACTTC.